This record concerns one TCR beta chain sequence. No antigen is known for it. Trimming took 3 bases from V and 0 from J, leaving 9 bases between them. The CDR3 has 14 amino acids. Germline V gene data show CDR1 as SGHTA and CDR2 as FQGNSA. This entry comes from a study of T-cell reconstitution after alpha-beta-depleted transplantation in children. Broader study findings: A year post-transplant, T-cell counts and diversity derived mostly from newly produced T cells. After transplant, at about two months, alpha-beta T cells were reportedly derived from several hundred expanded graft clones.

The TCRbeta library was prepared with unique molecular identifiers. TCRdb itself ran the PCR reads through MiXCR, one entry per CDR3 protein. This table holds 95,000 to 150,000 distinct CDR3 sequences, approximately 22% found once. The receptor's source is a male patient aged 2 to 9 who had a stem cell transplant for chronic granulomatous disease, so the T cells may come from the graft donor. The sequenced sample was PBMCs, mostly from graft donor cells, obtained 180 days after TCRalphabeta/CD19-depleted stem cell transplant. V and J are TRBV7-2 and TRBJ2-7, with D tentatively TRBD2 (5 bases). The CDR3 here is CASSFRGSSYEQYF. Written as DNA, the CDR3 is TGTGCCAGCAGCTTTAGAGGGAGCTCCTACGAGCAGTACTTC.